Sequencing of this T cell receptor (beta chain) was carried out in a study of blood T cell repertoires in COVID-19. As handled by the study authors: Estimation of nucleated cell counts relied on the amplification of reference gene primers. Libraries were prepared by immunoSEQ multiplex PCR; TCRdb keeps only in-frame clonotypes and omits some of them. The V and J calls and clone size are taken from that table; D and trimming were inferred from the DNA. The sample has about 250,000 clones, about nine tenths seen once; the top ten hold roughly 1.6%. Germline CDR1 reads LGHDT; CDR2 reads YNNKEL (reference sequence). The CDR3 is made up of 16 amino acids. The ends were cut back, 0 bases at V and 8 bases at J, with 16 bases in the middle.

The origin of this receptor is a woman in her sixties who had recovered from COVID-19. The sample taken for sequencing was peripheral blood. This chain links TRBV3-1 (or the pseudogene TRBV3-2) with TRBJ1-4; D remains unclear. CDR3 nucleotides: TGTGCCAGCAGCCAAGATAGTGTGCGGCGACGGGAAAAACTGTTTTTT. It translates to CASSQDSVRRREKLFF.